Here is one TCR gamma chain with its context. In this sample, this clone turned up many times. What this receptor recognizes is not known. It has no much larger one-base neighbor in the sample; base qualities were not kept. In both library methods, multiplex PCR was carried out with primers targeting conserved V and J regions of the TCR genes. After purification and pooling, the amplicons were sequenced on an Illumina MiSeq platform. In the original analysis: V(D)J alignment, clonotype assembly and translation were handled by MiXCR, while functionality assessment and CDR3 repertoire analyses were done with VDJtools. CDR3 followed the IMGT definition, and analyses included only productive sequences that used functional genes, leaving out ORF genes and pseudogenes. A custom Python script was used to look across all patients and controls for identical amino acid CDR3s belonging to major clonotypes, meaning those with a frequency of >=5%. A one-sided non-parametric Wilcoxon test was used to compare clonotype frequencies between patients and controls. TCRdb reanalyzed the public reads with the CATT caller, and identical DNA sequences were merged afterwards. TCRdb, not the original authors, processed these V and J calls. This sample lists roughly 4,500 gamma-chain clones; roughly 7.9% were detected once. Approximately 2.9% of the sample lies in the top ten.

This sample was taken from a study of gamma delta lymphoproliferative disorders and STAT genes (dated by TCRdb to about 2018). Broadly, across the study: Gamma-chain libraries were prepared from at least 50 ng of genomic DNA using the LymphoTrack Dx TCRG Assay. Because no corresponding Invivoscribe delta assay was available, delta-chain libraries were prepared according to the EuroClonality-NGS working group standard operating procedure. The study profiled TCR gamma and delta CDR3 repertoires by deep sequencing in Tgammadelta lymphoproliferative disease patients and healthy controls, within a larger immunophenotypic and STAT-mutation study. Two gamma-chain samples and all delta-chain samples were sequenced twice to confirm results.

The research as a whole found: When whole repertoires were clustered, gamma repertoires from patients formed a group apart from those of healthy controls, but delta repertoires showed no separation between the groups. It was noted by the authors that NGS specificity may be reduced at low frequencies, so confirmation of the public or private nature of leukemic clones is needed. T cells in controls likely covered a range of maturation stages, whereas leukemic cells were skewed toward terminal effectors, which could potentially limit comparisons between patients and controls. Almost every major gamma and delta clonotype in patients was public, meaning shared with at least one healthy donor, and only a couple of gamma clonotypes were private to disease.

For TCR sequencing, genomic DNA was taken from peripheral blood mononuclear cells isolated from both patients and controls. The control group consisted of about 23 healthy adult blood donors (median age roughly 69 years; roughly 12 males and roughly eleven females) who were matched to the patients for age and sex. The sample taken for sequencing was blood. The sequence derives from a human donor in good health.

The CDR3: CATCPIKKLF. The nucleotide sequence is TGTGCCACCTGCCCGATTAAGAAACTCTTT. The rearrangement combines TRGV8 with TRGJ1 or TRGJ2. The J gene was not available in TCRdb and was assigned here by matching the DNA to germline segments. The CDR3 runs 10 amino acids, cysteine and phenylalanine included. The only DNA kept is the CDR3, 30 bases in frame from the first base. Reading the germline V gene gives CDR1 VENAVY and CDR2 YDSYNSRV. At the junction V is shortened by 7 bases and J by 9 bases; bases outside the gene matches: 6.